This T cell receptor beta chain was captured in a study of breast tumors, draining lymph nodes, adjacent tissues. Study conclusions and caveats: Tumors had less TCR diversity than lymph nodes, more than nontumor tissue. Most tumor T cells seemingly derive from lymph node, then expand in tumor.

This clonotype was detected ten times or more. Its specificity is not known. This CDR3 contains 13 residues. From germline, CDR1 is DFQATT and CDR2 SNEGSKA (reference sequence). V lost 5 bases, J lost 2 bases, and 7 bases lay in between. Breast cancer patients provided tissue from their axillary draining lymph nodes. TCRdb called the multiplex PCR reads again in MiXCR, with one record for every CDR3 protein. The profile covers about 150,000 distinct CDR3 sequences, with 30% to 35% appearing a single time and roughly 2.2% taken by the ten largest. The rearrangement uses TRBV20-1 and TRBJ2-6; D is ambiguous. The receptor was derived from a female donor with breast cancer. Some clones in this sample may be carry-over from other donors' samples. Material for sequencing was axillary lymph node tissue. In DNA form, the CDR3 reads TGCAGTGCTCTGACTGCTGGGGCCAACGTCCTGACTTTC. It translates to CSALTAGANVLTF.